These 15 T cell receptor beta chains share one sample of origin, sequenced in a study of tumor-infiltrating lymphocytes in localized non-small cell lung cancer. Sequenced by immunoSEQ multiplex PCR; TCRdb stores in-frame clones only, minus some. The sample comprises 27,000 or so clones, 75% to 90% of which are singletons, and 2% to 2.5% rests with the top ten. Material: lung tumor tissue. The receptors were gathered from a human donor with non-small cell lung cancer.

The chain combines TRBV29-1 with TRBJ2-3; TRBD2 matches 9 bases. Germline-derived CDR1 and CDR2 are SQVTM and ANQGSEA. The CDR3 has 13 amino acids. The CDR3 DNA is TGCATGTCAAAGCGGGGGGAAACAGATACGCAGTATTTT. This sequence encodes CMSKRGETDTQYF.

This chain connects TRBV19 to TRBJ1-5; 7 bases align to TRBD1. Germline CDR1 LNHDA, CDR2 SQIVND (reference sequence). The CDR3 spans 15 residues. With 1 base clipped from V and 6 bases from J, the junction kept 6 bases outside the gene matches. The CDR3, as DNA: TGTGCCAGTAGTATAGGTCCAGGGGGGGCTCAGCCCCAGCATTTT. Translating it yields CASSIGPGGAQPQHF.

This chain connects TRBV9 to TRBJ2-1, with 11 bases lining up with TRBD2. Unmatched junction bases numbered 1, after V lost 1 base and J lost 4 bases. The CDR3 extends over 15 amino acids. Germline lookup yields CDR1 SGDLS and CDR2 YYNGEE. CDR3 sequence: CASSVLAGGYNEQFF. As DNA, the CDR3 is TGTGCCAGCAGCGTATTAGCGGGGGGGTACAATGAGCAGTTCTTC.

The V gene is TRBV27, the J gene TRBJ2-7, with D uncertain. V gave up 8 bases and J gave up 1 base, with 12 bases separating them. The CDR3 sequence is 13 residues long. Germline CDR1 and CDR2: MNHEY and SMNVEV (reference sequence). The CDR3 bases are TGTGCCAGCCGAACGTTGCTTTCCTACGAGCAGTACTTC. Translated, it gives CASRTLLSYEQYF.

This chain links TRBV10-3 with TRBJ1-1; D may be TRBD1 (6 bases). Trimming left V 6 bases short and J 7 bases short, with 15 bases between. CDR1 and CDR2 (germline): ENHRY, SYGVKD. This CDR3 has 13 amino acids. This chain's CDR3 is CAIRWTELSEAFF. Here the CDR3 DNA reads TGTGCCATCAGGTGGACAGAATTGAGTGAAGCTTTCTTT.

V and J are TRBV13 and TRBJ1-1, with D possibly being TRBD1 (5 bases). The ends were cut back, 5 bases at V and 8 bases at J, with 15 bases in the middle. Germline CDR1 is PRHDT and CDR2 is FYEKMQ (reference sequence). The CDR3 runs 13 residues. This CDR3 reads CASSTRVRQEAFF. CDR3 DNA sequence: TGTGCCAGCAGCACACGGGTCCGACAGGAAGCTTTCTTT.

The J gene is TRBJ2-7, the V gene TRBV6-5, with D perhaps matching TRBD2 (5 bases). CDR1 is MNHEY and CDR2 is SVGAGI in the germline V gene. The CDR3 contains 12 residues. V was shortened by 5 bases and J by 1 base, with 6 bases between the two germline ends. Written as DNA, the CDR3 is TGTGCCAGCAGTGGGGAGTCCTACGAGCAGTACTTC. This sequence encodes CASSGESYEQYF.

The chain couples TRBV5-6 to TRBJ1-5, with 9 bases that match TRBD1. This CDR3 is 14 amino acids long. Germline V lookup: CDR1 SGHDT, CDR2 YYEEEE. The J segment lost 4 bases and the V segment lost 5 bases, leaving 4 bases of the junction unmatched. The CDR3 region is CASSLTGGNQPQHF. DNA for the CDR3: TGTGCCAGCAGTTTGACAGGGGGGAATCAGCCCCAGCATTTT. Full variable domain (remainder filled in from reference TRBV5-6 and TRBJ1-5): DAGVTQSPTHLIKTRGQQVTLRCSPKSGHDTVSWYQQALGQGPQFIFQYYEEEERQRGNFPDRFSGHQFPNYSSELNVNALLLGDSALYLCASSLTGGNQPQHFGDGTRLSIL.

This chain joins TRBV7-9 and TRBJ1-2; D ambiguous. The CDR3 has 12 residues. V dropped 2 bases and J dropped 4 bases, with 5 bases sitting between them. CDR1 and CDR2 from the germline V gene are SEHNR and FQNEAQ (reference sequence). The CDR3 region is CASSLYAYGYTF. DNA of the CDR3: TGTGCCAGCAGCTTATATGCCTATGGCTACACCTTC. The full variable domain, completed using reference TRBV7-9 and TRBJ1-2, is DTGVSQNPRHKITKRGQNVTFRCDPISEHNRLYWYRQTLGQGPEFLTYFQNEAQLEKSRLLSDRFSAERPKGSFSTLEIQRTEQGDSAMYLCASSLYAYGYTFGSGTRLTVV.

The CDR3 here is CASSFRQDMYNSPLHF. The CDR3 nucleotides read TGCGCCAGCAGCTTTCGGCAGGACATGTATAATTCACCCCTCCACTTT. The V gene is TRBV5-1, the J gene TRBJ1-6, with TRBD1 as a possible D gene (5 bases). Germline V gene sequence: CDR1 SGHRS, CDR2 YFSETQ. Trimming shortened V by 2 bases and J by 4 bases, and 13 bases separated the two germline ends. The CDR3 consists of 16 residues.

The CDR3, as DNA: TGTGCCAGTAGTATTGGAGGGATTCAGGGCGAGCAGTACTTC. This encodes CASSIGGIQGEQYF. V and J are TRBV19 and TRBJ2-7, with a weak D call TRBD2 (6 bases). This CDR3 is 14 amino acids long. The V end lost 3 bases, the J end lost 6 bases, and 15 bases lay between the germline ends. Germline CDR1 LNHDA, CDR2 SQIVND (reference sequence).

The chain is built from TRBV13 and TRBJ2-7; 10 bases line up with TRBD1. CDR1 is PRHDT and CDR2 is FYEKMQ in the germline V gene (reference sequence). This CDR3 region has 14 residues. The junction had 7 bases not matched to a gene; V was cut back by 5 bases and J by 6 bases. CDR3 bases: TGTGCCAGCAGCGGATGGGACAGGGGTACCGAGCAGTACTTC. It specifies CASSGWDRGTEQYF.

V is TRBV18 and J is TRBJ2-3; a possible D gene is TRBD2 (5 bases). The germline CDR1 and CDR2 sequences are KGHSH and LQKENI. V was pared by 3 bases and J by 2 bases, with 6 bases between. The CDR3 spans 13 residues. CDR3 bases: TGTGCCAGCTCACCCGGGATCACAGATACGCAGTATTTT. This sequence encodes CASSPGITDTQYF.

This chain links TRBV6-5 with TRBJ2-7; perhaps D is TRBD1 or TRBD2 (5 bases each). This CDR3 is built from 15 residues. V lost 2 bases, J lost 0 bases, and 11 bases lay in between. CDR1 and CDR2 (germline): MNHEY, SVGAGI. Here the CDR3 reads CASSYGTASSYEQYF. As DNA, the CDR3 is TGTGCCAGCAGTTACGGGACCGCCAGCTCCTACGAGCAGTACTTC.

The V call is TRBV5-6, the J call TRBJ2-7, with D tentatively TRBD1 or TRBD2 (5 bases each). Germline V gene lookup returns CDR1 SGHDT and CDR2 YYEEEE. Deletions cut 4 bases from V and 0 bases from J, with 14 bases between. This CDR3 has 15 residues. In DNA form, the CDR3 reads TGTGCCAGCAGCCGGGGCAGGCTTAGCTCCTACGAGCAGTACTTC. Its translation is CASSRGRLSSYEQYF.